The 12 T cell receptor beta chains given below trace back to one sample, sequenced in a study of identical twins. TCRdb re-called the 5' RACE reads with MiXCR, one entry per CDR3 protein. The sample holds approximately 600,000 distinct CDR3 sequences, just under 10% seen once. These data also formed part of another study, on yellow fever vaccine responses in identical twins.

Sequenced material: PBMCs. The receptors were gathered from a woman aged 18-29 years in good health.

This chain joins TRBV27 and TRBJ2-3, with D hard to call. The ends were cut back, 6 bases at V and 4 bases at J, with 14 bases in the middle. The CDR3 is made up of 14 amino acids. Looked up from germline, CDR1 is MNHEY and CDR2 is SMNVEV (reference sequence). CDR3: CASSRKPSPDTQYF. CDR3 DNA sequence: TGTGCCAGCAGCCGGAAACCATCGCCAGATACGCAGTATTTT.

This clonotype has a handful of counts. V is TRBV6-2 or TRBV6-3 and J is TRBJ2-7; 12 positions match TRBD2. The CDR3 is 20 residues long. The ends lost 0 bases at V and 0 bases at J; junction bases unmatched: 12. Germline V CDR1 and CDR2: MNHEY, SVGEGT. The CDR3 region is CASSYSSPSGRARSSYEQYF. As DNA, the CDR3 is TGTGCCAGCAGTTACTCGTCGCCTAGCGGGAGGGCACGGAGCTCCTACGAGCAGTACTTC.

The chain has TRBV28 and TRBJ2-7; D unresolved. Germline V CDR1 and CDR2: MDHEN, SYDVKM. The CDR3 has 11 residues. V was pared by 8 bases and J by 3 bases, with 8 bases between. Here the CDR3 reads CASGARYEQYF. The DNA of the CDR3 is TGTGCCAGCGGAGCTCGCTACGAGCAGTACTTC.

Many counts were recorded for this clonotype. This chain uses TRBV20-1 with TRBJ2-1; 10 positions agree with TRBD2. The germline CDR1 and CDR2 sequences are DFQATT and SNEGSKA (reference sequence). Unmatched junction bases numbered 2, after V lost 0 bases and J lost 12 bases. The CDR3 extends over 12 amino acids. The CDR3 loop is CSARDSGGTQFF. CDR3 in DNA: TGCAGTGCTAGAGATAGCGGGGGGACGCAGTTCTTC.

The V gene is TRBV5-1, the J gene TRBJ2-7; 9 nucleotides line up with TRBD1. The CDR3 has 15 amino acids. V was pared by 4 bases and J by 5 bases, with 10 bases of the junction left unmatched. Germline V gene sequence: CDR1 SGHRS, CDR2 YFSETQ. The CDR3 DNA sequence: TGCGCCAGCAGCACCAAACAGGGGGCGCGGGACGAGCAGTACTTC. Its protein is CASSTKQGARDEQYF.

There are a few counts of this clonotype. The V and J genes are TRBV4-2 and TRBJ2-7; 10 positions match TRBD2. Germline CDR1 LGHNA, CDR2 YNFKEQ. CDR3 size: 18 residues. Unmatched junction bases numbered 9, after V lost 0 bases and J lost 1 base. The DNA for the CDR3 is TGTGCCAGCAGCCAAGAAGTGCTAGCGGGAGTAGGGTCCTACGAGCAGTACTTC. As protein: CASSQEVLAGVGSYEQYF.

This clonotype was detected many times. The rearrangement uses TRBV29-1 and TRBJ1-3; 7 bases are shared with TRBD1. V dropped 6 bases and J dropped 0; count of bases not matched to a gene: 2. The CDR3 loop spans 13 amino acids. CDR1 and CDR2 from the germline V gene are SQVTM and ANQGSEA. This CDR3 reads CSVGTVSGNTIYF. Here the CDR3 DNA reads TGCAGCGTAGGGACAGTCTCTGGAAACACCATATATTTT.

This clonotype came up a few times. This chain joins TRBV29-1 and TRBJ2-1; D is ambiguous. The CDR3 length is 15 residues. Germline assignment: CDR1 SQVTM and CDR2 ANQGSEA. V lost 5 bases and J 0 bases, leaving 14 bases between the germline ends. CDR3 bases: TGCAGCGTTCCCCCTCCTCAAATCTCCTACAATGAGCAGTTCTTC. It encodes CSVPPPQISYNEQFF.

This clonotype was observed a handful of times. The chain joins TRBV12-3 or TRBV12-4 to TRBJ2-7, with D maybe TRBD1 (5 bases). V dropped 3 bases and J dropped 3 bases, with 9 bases sitting between them. CDR3 length equals 13 residues. The DNA for the CDR3 is TGTGCCAGCAGTTTTATAGACAGCTACGAGCAGTACTTC. Residues: CASSFIDSYEQYF.

This clonotype was recorded many times. V and J are TRBV2 and TRBJ2-6; D is perhaps TRBD2 (6 bases). V was shortened by 8 bases and J by 0 bases, with 14 bases between the two germline ends. Looked up from germline, CDR1 is SNHLY and CDR2 is FYNNEI. The CDR3 extends over 16 amino acids. DNA of the CDR3: TGTGCCAGCTTGCGGGGACTCTCCTCTGGGGCCAACGTCCTGACTTTC. It encodes CASLRGLSSGANVLTF.

This clonotype showed up just once. The chain uses TRBV6-2 or TRBV6-3 and TRBJ2-7; D gene unclear. V lost 5 bases, J lost 2 bases, and 13 bases lay in between. The CDR3 loop spans 14 amino acids. The germline V gene encodes CDR1 MNHEY and CDR2 SVGEGT. This CDR3 is CASSDTGLAYEQYF. DNA for the CDR3: TGTGCCAGCAGTGACACCGGGCTGGCCTACGAGCAGTACTTC.

This clonotype was detected many times. The chain recombines TRBV12-3 or TRBV12-4 with TRBJ1-4; 7 positions match TRBD1. The CDR3 runs 15 residues. The ends lost 4 bases at V and 3 bases at J; junction bases unmatched: 5. The CDR3 sequence is CASSSTGVANEKLFF. The CDR3 coding sequence is TGTGCCAGCAGTTCAACAGGGGTGGCTAATGAAAAACTGTTTTTT.